This TCR beta chain originates from a study of siplizumab effects on memory and regulatory T cells. Notes on the study in general: Unstimulated subsets were the mapping target of only a minor fraction of alloreactive clones. In siplizumab conditions, mappable alloreactive CD4+ clones averaged about 64% Treg-derived, against around 30% in controls.

A few counts support this clone. What it binds is unknown. At the DNA level, this CDR3 is encoded by other sequences in the same sample as well. Profiled with immunoSEQ multiplex PCR; TCRdb holds only in-frame clones, not every one. The sample includes approximately 100,000 clones, 92% of them seen just once. This clonotype was obtained from a human donor in good health. Sequenced input: Tregs sorted from blood.

DNA of the CDR3: TGTGCCAGCAGCTTGAGGGAGACCGAGCAGTACTTC. It specifies CASSLRETEQYF. The V call is TRBV5-4, the J call TRBJ2-7; D is possibly TRBD2 (5 bases). The CDR3 is 12 amino acids. V was clipped by 1 base and J by 6 bases, with 8 bases between them. Germline V gene data show CDR1 as SGHNT and CDR2 as YYREEE (reference sequence).